This is a list of T cell receptor beta chains from one sample in a study of cytomegalovirus exposure and HLA in healthy donors. Clones were read by immunoSEQ multiplex PCR, and TCRdb kept only the in-frame ones, dropping some. The sample lists approximately 170,000 clones; about 85% were seen once. Material: PBMCs. The receptors here all came from a man aged 50 or older in good health and CMV-seropositive. Each CDR3 is given with its conserved first and last residue. Fields, in order: clone size, D gene, J gene, V gene, CDR3 protein, CDR3 DNA. The D gene is left open where the match is weak. Size tells how often a clone was seen (once, few, many) or the class of an expanded clone, and some rows leave it out.

>-|-|TRBJ1-2|TRBV6-5
CASSRTVANYGYTF
TGTGCCAGCAGCCGAACAGTAGCTAACTATGGCTACACCTTC
>once|TRBD2|TRBJ2-5|TRBV5-1
CASSPSGGGETQYF
TGCGCCAGCAGCCCAAGCGGGGGCGGAGAGACCCAGTACTTC
>-|TRBD1|TRBJ1-4|TRBV7-8
CASSRTGTGGEKLFF
TGTGCCAGCAGCAGAACCGGGACAGGGGGCGAAAAACTGTTTTTT
>-|TRBD1|TRBJ1-1|TRBV19
CASWTGWGAEAFF
TGTGCCAGCTGGACAGGGTGGGGCGCTGAAGCTTTCTTT
>-|-|TRBJ1-2|TRBV19
CASSIDGRRGGYGYTF
TGTGCCAGTAGTATTGATGGACGCCGGGGGGGGTATGGCTACACCTTC
>-|TRBD1|TRBJ1-2|TRBV9
CASSDAGTDYNYGYTF
TGTGCCAGCAGCGACGCCGGGACAGATTATAACTATGGCTACACCTTC
>-|TRBD1|TRBJ1-4|TRBV30
CAWSRGQGAEKLFF
TGTGCCTGGAGTAGGGGACAGGGGGCTGAAAAACTGTTTTTT
>-|-|TRBJ2-3|TRBV7-9
CASSFRGQGTTDTQYF
TGTGCCAGCAGCTTCCGAGGTCAGGGGACGACAGATACGCAGTATTTT
>-|-|TRBJ2-7|TRBV4-3
CASSRLARSEQYF
TGCGCCAGCAGCCGACTGGCAAGGAGCGAGCAGTACTTC
>-|-|TRBJ1-1|TRBV5-6
CASGSSRVGNTEAFF
TGTGCCAGCGGGTCATCGAGGGTTGGCAACACTGAAGCTTTCTTT